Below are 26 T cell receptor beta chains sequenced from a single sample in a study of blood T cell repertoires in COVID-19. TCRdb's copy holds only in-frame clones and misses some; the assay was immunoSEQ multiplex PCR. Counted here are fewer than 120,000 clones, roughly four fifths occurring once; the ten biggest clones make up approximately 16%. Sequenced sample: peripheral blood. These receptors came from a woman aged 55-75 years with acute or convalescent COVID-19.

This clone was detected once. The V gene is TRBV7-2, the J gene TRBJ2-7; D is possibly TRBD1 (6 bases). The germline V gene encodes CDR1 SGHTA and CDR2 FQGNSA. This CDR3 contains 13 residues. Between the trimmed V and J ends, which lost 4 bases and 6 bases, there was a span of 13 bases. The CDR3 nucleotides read TGTGCCAGCAGCTCGACCAGGGGTGCCGAGCAGTACTTC. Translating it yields CASSSTRGAEQYF. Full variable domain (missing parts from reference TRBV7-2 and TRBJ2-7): GAGVSQSPSNKVTEKGKDVELRCDPISGHTALYWYRQSLGQGLEFLIYFQGNSAPDKSGLPSDRFSAERTGGSVSTLTIQRTQQEDSAVYLCASSSTRGAEQYFGPGTRLTVT.

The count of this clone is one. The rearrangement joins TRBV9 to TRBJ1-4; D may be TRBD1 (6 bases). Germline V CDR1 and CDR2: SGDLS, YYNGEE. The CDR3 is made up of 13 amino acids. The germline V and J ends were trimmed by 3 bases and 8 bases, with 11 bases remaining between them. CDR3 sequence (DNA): TGTGCCAGCAGCGAGGACAGTGGAGAAAAACTGTTTTTT. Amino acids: CASSEDSGEKLFF.

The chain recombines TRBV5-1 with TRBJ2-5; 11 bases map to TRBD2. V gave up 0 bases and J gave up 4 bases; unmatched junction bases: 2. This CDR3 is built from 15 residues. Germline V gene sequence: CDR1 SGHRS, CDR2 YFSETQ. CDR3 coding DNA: TGCGCCAGCAGCTTGGCCGGGACTAGCGGAGAGACCCAGTACTTC. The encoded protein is CASSLAGTSGETQYF.

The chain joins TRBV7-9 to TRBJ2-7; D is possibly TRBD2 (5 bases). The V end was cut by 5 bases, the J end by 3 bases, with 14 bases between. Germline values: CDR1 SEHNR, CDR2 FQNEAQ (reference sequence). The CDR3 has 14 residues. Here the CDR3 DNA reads TGTGCCAGCAGCCGAGGGCAGGATTTCTACGAGCAGTACTTC. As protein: CASSRGQDFYEQYF. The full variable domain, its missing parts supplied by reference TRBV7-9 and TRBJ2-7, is DTGVSQNPRHKITKRGQNVTFRCDPISEHNRLYWYRQTLGQGPEFLTYFQNEAQLEKSRLLSDRFSAERPKGSFSTLEIQRTEQGDSAMYLCASSRGQDFYEQYFGPGTRLTVT.

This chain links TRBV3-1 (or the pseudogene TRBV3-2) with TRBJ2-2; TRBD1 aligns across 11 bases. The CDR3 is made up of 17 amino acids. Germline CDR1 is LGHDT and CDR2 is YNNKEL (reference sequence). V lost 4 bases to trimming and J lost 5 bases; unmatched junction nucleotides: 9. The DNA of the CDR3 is TGTGCCAGCAGCCCCGGACAGGGGGCCCTTTGGACCGGGGAGCTGTTTTTT. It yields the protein CASSPGQGALWTGELFF.

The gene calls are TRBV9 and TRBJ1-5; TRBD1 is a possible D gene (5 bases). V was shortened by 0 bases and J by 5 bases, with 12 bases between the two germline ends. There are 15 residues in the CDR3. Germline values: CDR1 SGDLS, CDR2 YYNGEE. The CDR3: CASSVAGGVDQPQHF. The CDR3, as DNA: TGTGCCAGCAGCGTAGCTGGAGGGGTCGATCAGCCCCAGCATTTT.

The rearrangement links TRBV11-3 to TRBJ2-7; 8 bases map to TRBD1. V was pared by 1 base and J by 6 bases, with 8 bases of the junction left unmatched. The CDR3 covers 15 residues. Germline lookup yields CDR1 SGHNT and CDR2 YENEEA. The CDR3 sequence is CASSLGGQGEPEQYF. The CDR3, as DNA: TGTGCCAGCAGCTTAGGCGGACAGGGAGAACCCGAGCAGTACTTC.

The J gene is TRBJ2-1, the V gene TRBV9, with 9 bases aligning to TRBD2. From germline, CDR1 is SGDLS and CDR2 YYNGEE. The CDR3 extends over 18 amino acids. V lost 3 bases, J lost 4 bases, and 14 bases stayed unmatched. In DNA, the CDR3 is TGTGCCAGCAGCGGAGGACCGAGCCGCGGGGGGGGTTACAATGAGCAGTTCTTC. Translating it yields CASSGGPSRGGGYNEQFF.

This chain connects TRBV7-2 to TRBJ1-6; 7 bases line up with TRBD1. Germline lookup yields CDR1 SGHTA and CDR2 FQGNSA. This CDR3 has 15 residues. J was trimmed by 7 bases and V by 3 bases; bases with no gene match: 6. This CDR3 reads CASSFGRGLNSPLHF. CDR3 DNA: TGTGCCAGCAGCTTTGGCAGGGGGTTAAATTCACCCCTCCACTTT. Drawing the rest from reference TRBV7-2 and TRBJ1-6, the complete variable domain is GAGVSQSPSNKVTEKGKDVELRCDPISGHTALYWYRQSLGQGLEFLIYFQGNSAPDKSGLPSDRFSAERTGGSVSTLTIQRTQQEDSAVYLCASSFGRGLNSPLHFGNGTRLTVT.

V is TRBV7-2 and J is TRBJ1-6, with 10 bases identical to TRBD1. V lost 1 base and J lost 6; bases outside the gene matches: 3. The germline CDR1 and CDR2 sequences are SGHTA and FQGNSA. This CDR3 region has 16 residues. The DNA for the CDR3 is TGTGCCAGCAGCTTAGTCGGGACAGGGGCTAATTCACCCCTCCACTTT. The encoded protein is CASSLVGTGANSPLHF.

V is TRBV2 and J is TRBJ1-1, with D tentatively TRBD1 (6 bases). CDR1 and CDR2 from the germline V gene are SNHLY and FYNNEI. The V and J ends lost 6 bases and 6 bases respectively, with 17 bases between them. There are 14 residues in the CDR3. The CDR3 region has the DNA TGTGCCAGCAGCTCCAACCGGGACAACCCTGAAGCTTTCTTT. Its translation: CASSSNRDNPEAFF.

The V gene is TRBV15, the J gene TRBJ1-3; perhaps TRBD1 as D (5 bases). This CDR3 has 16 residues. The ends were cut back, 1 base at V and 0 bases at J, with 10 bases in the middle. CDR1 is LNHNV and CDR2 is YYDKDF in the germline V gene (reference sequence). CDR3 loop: CATSRGTGGSGNTIYF. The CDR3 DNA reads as TGTGCCACCAGCAGAGGAACCGGGGGCTCTGGAAACACCATATATTTT. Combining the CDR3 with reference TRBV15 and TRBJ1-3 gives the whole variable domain DAMVIQNPRYQVTQFGKPVTLSCSQTLNHNVMYWYQQKSSQAPKLLFHYYDKDFNNEADTPDNFQSRRPNTSFCFLDIRSPGLGDTAMYLCATSRGTGGSGNTIYFGEGSWLTVV.

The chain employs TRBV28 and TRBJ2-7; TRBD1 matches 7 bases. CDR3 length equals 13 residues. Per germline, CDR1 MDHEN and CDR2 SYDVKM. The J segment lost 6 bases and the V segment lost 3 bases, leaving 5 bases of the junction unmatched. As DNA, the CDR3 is TGTGCCAGCAGTTTGAGACAGGGTGCCGAGCAGTACTTC. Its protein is CASSLRQGAEQYF.

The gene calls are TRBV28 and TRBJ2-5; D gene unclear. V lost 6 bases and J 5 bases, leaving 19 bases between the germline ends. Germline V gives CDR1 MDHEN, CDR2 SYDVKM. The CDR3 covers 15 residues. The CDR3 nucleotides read TGTGCCAGCAGCCCCATGGGTCTCTCGCGGGAGACCCAGTACTTC. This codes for CASSPMGLSRETQYF.

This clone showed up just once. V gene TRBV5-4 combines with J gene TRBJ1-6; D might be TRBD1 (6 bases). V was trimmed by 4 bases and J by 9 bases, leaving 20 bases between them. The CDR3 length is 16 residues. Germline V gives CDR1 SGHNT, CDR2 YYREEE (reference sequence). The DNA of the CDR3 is TGTGCCAGCAGCCTGCGTGCCCAGGGGCGCGGTTCACCCCTCCACTTT. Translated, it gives CASSLRAQGRGSPLHF.

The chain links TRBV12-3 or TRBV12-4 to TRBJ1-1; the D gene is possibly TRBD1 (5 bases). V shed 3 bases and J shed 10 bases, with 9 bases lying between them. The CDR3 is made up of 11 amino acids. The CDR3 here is CASSFGGRAFF. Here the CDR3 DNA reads TGTGCCAGCAGTTTCGGGGGTCGAGCTTTCTTT.

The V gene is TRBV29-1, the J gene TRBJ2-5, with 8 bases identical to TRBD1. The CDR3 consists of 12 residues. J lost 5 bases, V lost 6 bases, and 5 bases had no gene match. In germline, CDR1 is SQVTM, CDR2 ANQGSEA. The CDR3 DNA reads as TGCAGCGTCCGGACAGGGCGTGAGACCCAGTACTTC. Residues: CSVRTGRETQYF.

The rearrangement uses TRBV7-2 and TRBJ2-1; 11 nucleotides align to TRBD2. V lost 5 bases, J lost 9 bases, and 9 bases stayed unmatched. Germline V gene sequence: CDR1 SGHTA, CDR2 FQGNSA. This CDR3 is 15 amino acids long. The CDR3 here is CASSLHSGGAIEQFF. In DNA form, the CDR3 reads TGTGCCAGCAGCCTCCATAGCGGGGGGGCCATTGAGCAGTTCTTC.

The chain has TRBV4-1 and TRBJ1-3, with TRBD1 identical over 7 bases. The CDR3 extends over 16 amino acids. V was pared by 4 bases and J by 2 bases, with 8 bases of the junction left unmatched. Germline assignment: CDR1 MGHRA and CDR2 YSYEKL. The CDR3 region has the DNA TGCGCCAGCAGCCGTGGTTCTCAGGGGGCTGGAAACACCATATATTTT. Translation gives CASSRGSQGAGNTIYF.

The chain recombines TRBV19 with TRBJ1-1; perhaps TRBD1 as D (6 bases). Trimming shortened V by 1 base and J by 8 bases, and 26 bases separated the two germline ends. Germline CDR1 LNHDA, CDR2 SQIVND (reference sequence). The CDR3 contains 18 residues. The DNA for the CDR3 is TGTGCCAGTAGTATAGGGCGGGCCACAGGGAGAGCCTTCAGGGAAGCTTTCTTT. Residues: CASSIGRATGRAFREAFF.

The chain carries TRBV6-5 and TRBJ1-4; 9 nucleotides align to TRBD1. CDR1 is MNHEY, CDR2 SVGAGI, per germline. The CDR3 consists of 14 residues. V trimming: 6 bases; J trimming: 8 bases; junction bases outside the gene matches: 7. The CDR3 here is CASSGTGRREKLFF. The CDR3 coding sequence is TGTGCCAGCAGCGGGACAGGGAGACGCGAAAAACTGTTTTTT.

The CDR3 nucleotides are TGTGCCAGCAGCGTGGACAGCAACTATGGCTACACCTTC. Its translation is CASSVDSNYGYTF. This chain uses TRBV5-4 with TRBJ1-2, with D possibly TRBD1 on 6 matching bases. Trimming stripped 4 bases from V and 2 bases from J, with 9 bases between. Germline values: CDR1 SGHNT, CDR2 YYREEE (reference sequence). The CDR3 covers 13 residues.

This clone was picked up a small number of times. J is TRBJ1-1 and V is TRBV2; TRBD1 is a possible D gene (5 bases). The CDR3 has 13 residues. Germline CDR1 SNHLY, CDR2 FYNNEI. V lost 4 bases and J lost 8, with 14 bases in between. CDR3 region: CASSGQSGIEAFF. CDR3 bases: TGTGCCAGCAGTGGACAGAGTGGAATAGAAGCTTTCTTT.

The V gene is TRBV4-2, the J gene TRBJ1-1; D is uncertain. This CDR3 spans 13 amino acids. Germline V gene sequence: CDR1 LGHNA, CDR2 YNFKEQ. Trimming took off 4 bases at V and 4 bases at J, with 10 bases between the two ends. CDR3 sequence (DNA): TGTGCCAGCAGCCGTTTGGAGGGCACTGAAGCTTTCTTT. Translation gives CASSRLEGTEAFF.

The CDR3 coding sequence is TGTGCCAGCAGGTTCGGGGGGAGGAGGGTCGTAAACACCGGGGAGCTGTTTTTT. Translating it yields CASRFGGRRVVNTGELFF. This chain joins TRBV28 and TRBJ2-2; 7 bases agree with TRBD2. The germline CDR1 and CDR2 sequences are MDHEN and SYDVKM. The length of the CDR3 is 18 residues. Trimming cost V 6 bases and J 2 bases; bases outside gene matches: 15.

For the CDR3, the DNA is TGCGCCAGCAGCCAAGAAGTCGGTGACAGCGCGAACACTGAAGCTTTCTTT. This gives the protein CASSQEVGDSANTEAFF. The chain joins TRBV4-1 to TRBJ1-1, with D possibly matching TRBD1 (5 bases). The CDR3 loop spans 17 amino acids. CDR1 MGHRA and CDR2 YSYEKL come from the germline V gene. The V end lost 0 bases, the J end lost 1 base, and 15 bases lay between the germline ends.